This T cell receptor (beta chain) was obtained from a study of beta chain features in type 1 diabetes. Study results and caveats: Compared to healthy donors, patients appeared to have naive, central memory and Treg TCRB repertoires that were more alike. Type 1 diabetes patients had moderately but significantly shorter TCRB CDR3s in all four CD4+ subsets.

TCRB transcripts that were expressed got sequenced, as all of the isolated RNA had been reverse transcribed. The method was immunoSEQ multiplex PCR; TCRdb's version includes in-frame clones alone and lacks a portion of them. This sample has roughly 730,000 clones; around 15% occur once, and the top ten carry approximately 0.021%. V lost 4 bases, J lost 7 bases, and 18 bases lay in between. The CDR3 has 15 amino acids. The germline V gene has CDR1 MGHRA and CDR2 YSYEKL. Isolation of CD4+ naive, central memory, regulatory and stem cell-like memory cells was achieved by sorting via CD45RO/CCR7/CD25/CD127/CD95/CD27. To note about this clone: Its antigen is undetermined.

The specimen sequenced was naive CD4+ T cells from blood. The clonotype originates from a man younger than 35 with type 1 diabetes. The chain links TRBV4-1 to TRBJ2-3, with D possibly matching TRBD2 (6 bases). The CDR3 nucleotides are TGCGCCAGCAGCCCCGGGACTGCCGACCGTTATACGCAGTATTTT. Translated, it gives CASSPGTADRYTQYF.